Listed here are 21 T cell receptor beta chains from one sample, sequenced in a study of T cell repertoires in cytomegalovirus infection. TCRdb itself ran the reads through MiXCR, one entry per CDR3 protein. The sample carries about 190,000 distinct CDR3 sequences, approximately 30% recorded once. Sequences were obtained from PBMCs. The receptors were gathered from a human donor in good health (CMV status not recorded). Some clones in this sample may be carry-over from other donors' samples.

A note on this clonotype: A much larger clone differs from this one at a single base, so this may be a read error. The J gene is TRBJ1-6, the V gene TRBV13; 7 nucleotides match TRBD1. The CDR3 is made up of 16 amino acids. V was pared by 2 bases and J by 0 bases, with 1 base of the junction left unmatched. The germline CDR1 and CDR2 sequences are PRHDT and FYEKMQ (reference sequence). CDR3 region: CASSLQGGSYNSPLHF. CDR3 DNA sequence: TGTGCCAGCAGCTTACAGGGGGGCTCCTATAATTCACCCCTCCACTTT.

The chain carries TRBV3-1 and TRBJ1-5; D is unresolved. CDR3 length: 15 residues. CDR1 is LGHDT, CDR2 YNNKEL, per germline (reference sequence). Deletions cut 4 bases from V and 7 bases from J, with 17 bases between. CDR3 sequence reads: CASSLTGSYGQPQHF. The CDR3 DNA follows: TGTGCCAGCAGCCTCACGGGGTCATACGGACAGCCCCAGCATTTT.

The sample holds a few counts of this clonotype. V usage is TRBV6-5 and J usage is TRBJ1-5, with a possible D match to TRBD1 (6 bases). The V gene lost 2 bases and the J gene lost 6 bases, with 11 bases spanning the gap. The CDR3 has 14 amino acids. Germline CDR1 MNHEY, CDR2 SVGAGI. The CDR3 sequence is CASSYTGTGQPQHF. CDR3 nucleotides: TGTGCCAGCAGTTACACAGGGACCGGTCAGCCCCAGCATTTT.

The rearrangement uses TRBV20-1 and TRBJ1-1; a weak D match, TRBD1 (5 bases). The CDR3 contains 13 residues. CDR1 is DFQATT, CDR2 SNEGSKA, per germline (reference sequence). V was clipped by 3 bases and J by 8 bases, with 16 bases between them. CDR3 in DNA: TGCAGTGCTAGTTTAGGGAGGGGCTACGAAGCTTTCTTT. Translating gives CSASLGRGYEAFF.

This clonotype was seen more than once but under ten times. V gene TRBV4-2 combines with J gene TRBJ2-3, with TRBD1 identical over 8 bases. The CDR3 is 15 residues long. After removal of 3 bases from V and 6 bases from J, the junction contained 8 bases not matched to a gene. Germline CDR1 is LGHNA and CDR2 is YNFKEQ. The CDR3 DNA is TGTGCCAGCAGCCACCTCGGACAGGGATTGGATACGCAGTATTTT. Translating gives CASSHLGQGLDTQYF.

This clonotype was counted a single time. J is TRBJ1-3 and V is TRBV29-1; D not resolved. V was clipped by 5 bases and J by 1 base, with 6 bases between them. There are 12 residues in the CDR3. CDR1 SQVTM and CDR2 ANQGSEA come from the germline V gene. The DNA of the CDR3 is TGCAGCGTTATTAGTTCTGGAAACACCATATATTTT. Translated: CSVISSGNTIYF.

The genes are TRBV20-1 and TRBJ2-5, with D possibly TRBD2 on 5 matching bases. The CDR3 extends over 14 amino acids. Trimming took 0 bases from V and 2 from J, leaving 10 bases between them. Germline CDR1 DFQATT, CDR2 SNEGSKA (reference sequence). In nucleotides, the CDR3 is TGCAGTGCTAGAGATTCGCGGGCACAAGAGACCCAGTACTTC. Its translation: CSARDSRAQETQYF.

Only a few counts were recorded for this clonotype. The CDR3 carries no conserved terminal phenylalanine or tryptophan, so it likely arises from a read error. Because the CDR3's place on the DNA is in doubt, the DNA is left out and the CDR3 is given as listed by TCRdb. The CDR3 is CASSLPPTGP. The J gene is TRBJ2-7, the V gene TRBV7-2; TRBD1 is the table's D call and was not checked against the DNA. Germline V gene sequence: CDR1 SGHTA, CDR2 FQGNSA. The CDR3 is 10 amino acids in total, end residues counted.

This clonotype was found once. The chain has TRBV20-1 and TRBJ1-1, with a tentative D call TRBD1 (6 bases). With 6 bases removed from V and 7 bases from J, the gap between germline ends came to 12 bases. Germline V lookup: CDR1 DFQATT, CDR2 SNEGSKA (reference sequence). CDR3 length: 11 residues. The CDR3 protein is CSARGQHEAFF. The CDR3, as DNA: TGCAGTGCGAGGGGACAACATGAAGCTTTCTTT.

The chain employs TRBV19 and TRBJ2-3; 8 positions match TRBD2. Unmatched junction bases numbered 5, after V lost 5 bases and J lost 4 bases. CDR1 is LNHDA and CDR2 is SQIVND in the germline V gene (reference sequence). The CDR3 is 14 residues long. In DNA, the CDR3 is TGTGCCAGTAGTGAAAGCGGGGGTTCAGATACGCAGTATTTT. Translated: CASSESGGSDTQYF.

This rearrangement joins TRBV3-1 to TRBJ2-2; D uncertain. The CDR3 extends over 15 amino acids. Trimming removed 5 bases at V and 4 bases at J, with 14 bases between. Germline assignment: CDR1 LGHDT and CDR2 YNNKEL (reference sequence). The chain's CDR3 is CASSYAEVGTGELFF. The CDR3 DNA reads TGTGCCAGCAGCTACGCAGAGGTGGGCACCGGGGAGCTGTTTTTT.

The chain employs TRBV7-2 and TRBJ1-3; unclear D gene. The V gene's germline CDR1 is SGHTA and CDR2 FQGNSA. CDR3 length: 15 amino acids. With 1 base removed from V and 0 bases from J, the gap between germline ends came to 7 bases. DNA of the CDR3: TGTGCCAGCAGCTTAGATGCGGGCTCTGGAAACACCATATATTTT. This encodes CASSLDAGSGNTIYF.

This clonotype was counted only a few times. The chain recombines TRBV7-2 with TRBJ2-2; D is ambiguous. Germline CDR1 and CDR2: SGHTA and FQGNSA. Trimming cost V 5 bases and J 9 bases, with 7 bases left between them. CDR3 length equals 11 residues. CDR3 nucleotide sequence: TGTGCCAGCAGCCGCAGTAGGGAGCTGTTTTTT. This translates into CASSRSRELFF.

This clonotype was seen more than once but under ten times. This chain links TRBV5-1 with TRBJ2-1, with 12 bases matching TRBD2. The V gene's germline CDR1 is SGHRS and CDR2 YFSETQ. This CDR3 region has 19 residues. V was clipped by 4 bases and J by 4 bases; unmatched bases: 15. The DNA of the CDR3 is TGCGCCAGCAGCCCCCTAGCGGGGGGGCTGAAAATGAGTTACAATGAGCAGTTCTTC. Translation: CASSPLAGGLKMSYNEQFF.

This clonotype occurred a few times. The chain has TRBV29-1 and TRBJ1-1, with D unclear. V shed 3 bases and J shed 3 bases, with 5 bases lying between them. The CDR3 spans 11 residues. The V gene's germline CDR1 is SQVTM and CDR2 ANQGSEA. CDR3 nucleotides: TGCAGCGTTGAGCTATACACTGAAGCTTTCTTT. It specifies CSVELYTEAFF.

This chain uses TRBV7-2 with TRBJ2-1; 12 nucleotides match TRBD1. Trimming cost V 3 bases and J 8 bases; bases outside gene matches: 8. The CDR3 has 16 amino acids. CDR1 is SGHTA, CDR2 FQGNSA, per germline. The CDR3 sequence: CASSFQVGQGADEQFF. CDR3 nucleotides: TGTGCCAGCAGCTTTCAGGTGGGACAGGGGGCCGATGAGCAGTTCTTC.

The chain links TRBV6-6 to TRBJ2-3, with 13 bases lining up with TRBD2. Trimming removed 5 bases from V and 6 bases from J; junction bases left unmatched: 5. CDR1 and CDR2 (germline): MNHNY, SVGAGI (reference sequence). This CDR3 spans 15 amino acids. Here the CDR3 reads CASSTTSGGSDTQYF. CDR3 nucleotide sequence: TGTGCCAGCAGTACGACTAGCGGGGGGTCGGATACGCAGTATTTT.

In this sample, this clonotype turned up many times. This chain links TRBV28 with TRBJ1-5; 8 bases match TRBD1. From germline, CDR1 is MDHEN and CDR2 SYDVKM. The CDR3 is made up of 15 amino acids. The V and J ends lost 7 bases and 0 bases, in that order; junction bases with no gene match: 5. The CDR3 DNA sequence: TGTGCCAGCAATCCGACAGGGGATAGCAATCAGCCCCAGCATTTT. Amino acid sequence: CASNPTGDSNQPQHF.

The V and J genes are TRBV30 and TRBJ2-3; 12 nucleotides agree with TRBD2. The junction had 3 bases not matched to a gene; V was cut back by 3 bases and J by 2 bases. This CDR3 is 15 amino acids long. Germline assignment: CDR1 GTSNPN and CDR2 SVGIG (reference sequence). The CDR3 protein is CAWSGLAGPTDTQYF. In DNA form, the CDR3 reads TGTGCCTGGAGCGGACTAGCGGGACCCACAGATACGCAGTATTTT. The variable domain in full, with the rest retrieved from reference TRBV30 and TRBJ2-3, is SQTIHQWPATLVQPVGSPLSLECTVEGTSNPNLYWYRQAAGRGLQLLFYSVGIGQISSEVPQNLSASRPQDRQFILSSKKLLLSDSGFYLCAWSGLAGPTDTQYFGPGTRLTVL.

The gene calls are TRBV6-2 or TRBV6-3 and TRBJ2-2, with 7 bases lining up with TRBD2. The CDR3 has 17 residues. CDR1 is MNHEY, CDR2 SVGEGT, per germline. Trimming took 0 bases from V and 4 from J; bases not matched to a gene: 8. In DNA, the CDR3 is TGTGCCAGCAGTTACTCCCAAGGCGGGGGTATCACCGGGGAGCTGTTTTTT. Amino acid sequence: CASSYSQGGGITGELFF.

The chain joins TRBV7-2 to TRBJ2-3; 7 bases align to TRBD2. V lost 4 bases to trimming and J lost 4 bases; unmatched junction nucleotides: 8. This CDR3 has 15 amino acids. Germline-derived CDR1 and CDR2 are SGHTA and FQGNSA. CDR3 protein: CASSYGTIASDTQYF. The DNA for the CDR3 is TGTGCCAGCAGCTACGGGACTATAGCTTCAGATACGCAGTATTTT. The entire variable domain, with the rest obtained from reference TRBV7-2 and TRBJ2-3, is as follows: GAGVSQSPSNKVTEKGKDVELRCDPISGHTALYWYRQSLGQGLEFLIYFQGNSAPDKSGLPSDRFSAERTGGSVSTLTIQRTQQEDSAVYLCASSYGTIASDTQYFGPGTRLTVL.